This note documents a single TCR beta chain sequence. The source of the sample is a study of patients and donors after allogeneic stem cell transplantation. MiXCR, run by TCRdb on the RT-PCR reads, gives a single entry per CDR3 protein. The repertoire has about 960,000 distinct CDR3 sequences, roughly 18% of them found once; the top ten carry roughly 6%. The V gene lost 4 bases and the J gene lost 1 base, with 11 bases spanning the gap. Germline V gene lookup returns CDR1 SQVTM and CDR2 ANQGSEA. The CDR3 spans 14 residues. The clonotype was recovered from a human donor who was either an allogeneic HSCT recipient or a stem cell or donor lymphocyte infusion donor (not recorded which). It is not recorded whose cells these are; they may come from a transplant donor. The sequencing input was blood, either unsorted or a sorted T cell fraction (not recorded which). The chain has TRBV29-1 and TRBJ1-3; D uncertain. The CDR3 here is CSVVTGKSGNTIYF. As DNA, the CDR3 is TGCAGCGTTGTGACCGGGAAGTCTGGAAACACCATATATTTT. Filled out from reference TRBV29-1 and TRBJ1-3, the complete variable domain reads SAVISQKPSRDICQRGTSLTIQCQVDSQVTMMFWYRQQPGQSLTLIATANQGSEATYESGFVIDKFPISRPNLTFSTLTVSNMSPEDSSIYLCSVVTGKSGNTIYFGEGSWLTVV.